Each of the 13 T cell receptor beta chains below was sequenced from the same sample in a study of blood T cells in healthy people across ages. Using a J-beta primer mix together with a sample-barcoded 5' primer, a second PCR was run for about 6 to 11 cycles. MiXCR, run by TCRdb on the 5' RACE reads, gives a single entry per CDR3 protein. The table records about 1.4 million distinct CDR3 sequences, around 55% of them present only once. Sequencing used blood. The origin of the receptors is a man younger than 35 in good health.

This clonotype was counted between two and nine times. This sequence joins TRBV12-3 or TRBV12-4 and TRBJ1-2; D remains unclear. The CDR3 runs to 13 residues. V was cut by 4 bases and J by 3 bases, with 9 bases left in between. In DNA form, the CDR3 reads TGTGCCAGCAGTTCTAACGTATACTATGGCTACACCTTC. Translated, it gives CASSSNVYYGYTF.

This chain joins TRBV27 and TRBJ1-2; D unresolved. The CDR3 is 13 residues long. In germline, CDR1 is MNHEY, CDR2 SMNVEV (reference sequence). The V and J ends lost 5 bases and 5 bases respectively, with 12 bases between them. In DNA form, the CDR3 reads TGTGCCAGCAGTCAATCCACGGGGTATGGCTACACCTTC. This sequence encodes CASSQSTGYGYTF.

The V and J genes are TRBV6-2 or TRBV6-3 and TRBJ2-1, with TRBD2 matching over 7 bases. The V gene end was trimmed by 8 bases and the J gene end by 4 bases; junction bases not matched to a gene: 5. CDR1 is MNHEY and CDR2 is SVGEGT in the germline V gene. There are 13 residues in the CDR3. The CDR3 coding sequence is TGTGCCAGCGGCGGGGGAAATTACAATGAGCAGTTCTTC. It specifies CASGGGNYNEQFF.

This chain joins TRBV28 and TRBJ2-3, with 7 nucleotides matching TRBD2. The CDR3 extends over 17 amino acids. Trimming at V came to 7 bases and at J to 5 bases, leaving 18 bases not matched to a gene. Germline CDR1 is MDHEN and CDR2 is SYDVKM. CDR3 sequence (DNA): TGTGCCAGCACCTCTCCCGGTGGGGGGGGACTGAGAGATACGCAGTATTTT. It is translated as CASTSPGGGGLRDTQYF.

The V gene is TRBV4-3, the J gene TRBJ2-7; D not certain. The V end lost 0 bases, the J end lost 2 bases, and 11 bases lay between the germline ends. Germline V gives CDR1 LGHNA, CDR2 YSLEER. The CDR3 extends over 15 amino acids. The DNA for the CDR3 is TGCGCCAGCAGCCAAGAAAGGGCCTATCCCTACGAGCAGTACTTC. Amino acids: CASSQERAYPYEQYF.

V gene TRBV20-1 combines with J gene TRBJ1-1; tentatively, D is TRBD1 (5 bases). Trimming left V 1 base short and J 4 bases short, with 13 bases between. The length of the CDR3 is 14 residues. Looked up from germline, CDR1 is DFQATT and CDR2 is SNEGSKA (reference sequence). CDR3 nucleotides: TGCAGTGCTAGAGGGCCAGGGTATGGCACTGAAGCTTTCTTT. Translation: CSARGPGYGTEAFF.

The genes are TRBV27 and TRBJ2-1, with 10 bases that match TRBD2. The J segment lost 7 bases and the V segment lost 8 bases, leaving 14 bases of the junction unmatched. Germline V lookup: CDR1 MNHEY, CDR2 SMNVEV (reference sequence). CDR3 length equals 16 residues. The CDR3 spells CASQRRASGRWNEQFF. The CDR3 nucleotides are TGTGCCAGCCAAAGGCGGGCTAGCGGGAGATGGAATGAGCAGTTCTTC.

In nucleotides, the CDR3 is TGCAGTGCTAGAGGTAGCCCCGGGAACTCTTATGGCTACACCTTC. Encoded protein: CSARGSPGNSYGYTF. This rearrangement joins TRBV20-1 to TRBJ1-2, with D hard to call. The length of the CDR3 is 15 residues. V gave up 1 base and J gave up 5 bases, with 17 bases separating them. CDR1 and CDR2 from the germline V gene are DFQATT and SNEGSKA (reference sequence).

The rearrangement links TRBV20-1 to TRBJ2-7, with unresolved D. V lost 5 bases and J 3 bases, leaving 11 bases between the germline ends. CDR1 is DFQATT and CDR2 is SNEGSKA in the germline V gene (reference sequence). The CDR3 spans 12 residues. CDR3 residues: CSAQTERYEQYF. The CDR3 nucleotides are TGCAGTGCTCAGACCGAGCGCTACGAGCAGTACTTC.

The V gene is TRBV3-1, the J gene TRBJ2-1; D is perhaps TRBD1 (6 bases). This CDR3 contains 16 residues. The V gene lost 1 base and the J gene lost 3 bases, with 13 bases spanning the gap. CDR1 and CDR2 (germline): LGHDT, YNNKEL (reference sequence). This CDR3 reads CASSQGDKVFYNEQFF. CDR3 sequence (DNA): TGTGCCAGCAGCCAAGGGGACAAAGTATTCTACAATGAGCAGTTCTTC.

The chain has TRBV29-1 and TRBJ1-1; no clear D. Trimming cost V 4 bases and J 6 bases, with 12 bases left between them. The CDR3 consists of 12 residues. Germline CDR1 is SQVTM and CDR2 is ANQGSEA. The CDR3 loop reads CSVASVASEAFF. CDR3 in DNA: TGCAGCGTTGCATCCGTGGCCTCTGAAGCTTTCTTT.

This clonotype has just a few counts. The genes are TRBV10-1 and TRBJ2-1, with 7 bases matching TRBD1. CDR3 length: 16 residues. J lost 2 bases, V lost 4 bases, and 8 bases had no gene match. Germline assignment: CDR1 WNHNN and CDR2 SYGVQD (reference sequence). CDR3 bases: TGCGCCAGCAGTGCCCCCCGGGACAGTCCCTACAATGAGCAGTTCTTC. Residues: CASSAPRDSPYNEQFF.

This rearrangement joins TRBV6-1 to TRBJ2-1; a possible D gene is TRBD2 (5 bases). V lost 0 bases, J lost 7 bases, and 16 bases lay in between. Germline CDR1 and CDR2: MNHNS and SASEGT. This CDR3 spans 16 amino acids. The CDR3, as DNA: TGTGCCAGCAGTGAAGCGACTCTAACCCCGGGGAATGAGCAGTTCTTC. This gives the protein CASSEATLTPGNEQFF.